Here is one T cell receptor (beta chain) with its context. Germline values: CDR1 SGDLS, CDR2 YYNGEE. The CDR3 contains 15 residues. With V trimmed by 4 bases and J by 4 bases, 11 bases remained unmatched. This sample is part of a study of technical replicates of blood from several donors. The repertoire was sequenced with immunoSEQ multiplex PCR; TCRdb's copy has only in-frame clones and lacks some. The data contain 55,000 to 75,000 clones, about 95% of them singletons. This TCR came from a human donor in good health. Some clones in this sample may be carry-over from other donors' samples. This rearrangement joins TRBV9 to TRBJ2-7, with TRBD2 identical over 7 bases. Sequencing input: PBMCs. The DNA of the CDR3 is TGTGCCAGCAGCCCTATCGGCGGGAGTGTATACGAGCAGTACTTC. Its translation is CASSPIGGSVYEQYF.